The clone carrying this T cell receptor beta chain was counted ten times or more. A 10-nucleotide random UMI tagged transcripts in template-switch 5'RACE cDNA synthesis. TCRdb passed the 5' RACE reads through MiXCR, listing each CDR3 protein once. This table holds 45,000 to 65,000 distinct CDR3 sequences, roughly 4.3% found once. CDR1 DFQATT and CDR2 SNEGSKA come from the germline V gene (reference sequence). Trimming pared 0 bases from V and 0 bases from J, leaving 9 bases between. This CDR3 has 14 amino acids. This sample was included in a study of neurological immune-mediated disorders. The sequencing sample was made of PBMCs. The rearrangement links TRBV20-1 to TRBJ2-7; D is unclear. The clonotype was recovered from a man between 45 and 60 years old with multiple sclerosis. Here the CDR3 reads CSARDLKVSYEQYF. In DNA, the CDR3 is TGCAGTGCTAGAGATCTGAAGGTCTCCTACGAGCAGTACTTC.